The text below deals with one T cell receptor beta chain. The target antigen is unknown. Researchers used genomic DNA as the template to profile TCR beta VDJ and CDR3. TCRdb reanalysed the reads using MiXCR and keeps one entry per CDR3 protein. The table shows around 200,000 distinct CDR3 sequences, with 48% occurring only once. Flow cytometry had shown expanded CD8+CD57+ cells in the patients chosen for sequencing. Receipt of therapy had not occurred in any patient by the time of blood sampling. The data belong to a study of CD8+CD57+ T cells in acquired aplastic anemia. Overall study findings and caveats: Between patients and controls, around 31 CD8+ CDR3 sequences were found in common. Statistical testing detected no significant gap in CD8+ Simpson's diversity between patients and controls.

V lost 5 bases and J 2 bases, leaving 11 bases between the germline ends. Germline assignment: CDR1 LNHDA and CDR2 SQIVND (reference sequence). The CDR3 runs to 14 residues. The genes are TRBV19 and TRBJ2-3; tentatively, D is TRBD1 (5 bases). The sequenced sample consisted of sorted CD4+, CD8+, or CD8+CD57+ T cells (not recorded which) from PBMCs. The clonotype was recovered from a human donor with aplastic anemia. CDR3: CASSPLGHTDTQYF. CDR3 in DNA: TGTGCCAGTAGTCCGTTAGGACACACAGATACGCAGTATTTT.